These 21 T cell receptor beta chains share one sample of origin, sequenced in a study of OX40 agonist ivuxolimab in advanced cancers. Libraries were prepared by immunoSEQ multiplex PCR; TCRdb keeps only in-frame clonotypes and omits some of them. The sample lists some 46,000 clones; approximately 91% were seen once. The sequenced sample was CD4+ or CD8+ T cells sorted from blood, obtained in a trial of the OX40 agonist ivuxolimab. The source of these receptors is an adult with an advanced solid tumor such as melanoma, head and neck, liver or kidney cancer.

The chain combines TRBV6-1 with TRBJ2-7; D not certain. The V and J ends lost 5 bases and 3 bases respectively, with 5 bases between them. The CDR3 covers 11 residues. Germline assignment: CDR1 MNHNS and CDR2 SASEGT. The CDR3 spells CASSWGYEQYF. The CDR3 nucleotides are TGTGCCAGCAGTTGGGGCTACGAGCAGTACTTC.

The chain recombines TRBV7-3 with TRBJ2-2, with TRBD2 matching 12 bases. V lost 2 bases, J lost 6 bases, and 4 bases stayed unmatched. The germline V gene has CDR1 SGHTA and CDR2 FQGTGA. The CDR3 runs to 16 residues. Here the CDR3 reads CASSLVGLAGPGELFF. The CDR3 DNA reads TGTGCCAGCAGCTTAGTTGGACTAGCGGGGCCCGGGGAGCTGTTTTTT.

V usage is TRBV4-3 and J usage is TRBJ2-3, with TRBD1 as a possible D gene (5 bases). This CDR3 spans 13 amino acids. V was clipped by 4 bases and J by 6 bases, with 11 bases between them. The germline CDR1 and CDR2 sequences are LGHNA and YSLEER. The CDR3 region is CASSPQAPDTQYF. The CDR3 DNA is TGCGCCAGCAGCCCACAGGCCCCGGATACGCAGTATTTT.

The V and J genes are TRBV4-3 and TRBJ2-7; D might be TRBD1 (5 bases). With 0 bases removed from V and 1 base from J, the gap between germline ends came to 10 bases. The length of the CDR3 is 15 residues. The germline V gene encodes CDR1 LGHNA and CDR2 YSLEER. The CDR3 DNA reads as TGCGCCAGCAGCCAAGAGATTGGGGCTTCCTACGAGCAGTACTTC. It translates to CASSQEIGASYEQYF.

CDR3 protein: CASSRTQGSHTEAFF. DNA of the CDR3: TGTGCCAGCAGTCGTACACAGGGATCTCACACTGAAGCTTTCTTT. J is TRBJ1-1 and V is TRBV5-8; D perhaps matches TRBD1 (6 bases). This CDR3 has 15 residues. Trimming took off 5 bases at V and 3 bases at J, with 17 bases between the two ends. Germline lookup yields CDR1 SGHTS and CDR2 YDEGEE.

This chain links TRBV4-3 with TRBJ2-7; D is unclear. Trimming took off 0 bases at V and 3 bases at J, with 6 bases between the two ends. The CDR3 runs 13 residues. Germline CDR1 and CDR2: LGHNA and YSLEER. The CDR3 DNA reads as TGCGCCAGCAGCCAAGAAAGGGACTACGAGCAGTACTTC. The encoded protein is CASSQERDYEQYF.

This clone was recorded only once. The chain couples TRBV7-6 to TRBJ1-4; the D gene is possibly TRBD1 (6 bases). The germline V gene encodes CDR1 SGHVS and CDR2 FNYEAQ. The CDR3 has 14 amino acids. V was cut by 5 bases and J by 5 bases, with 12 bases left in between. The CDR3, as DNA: TGTGCCAGCAGCGCCGACAGGCAGAATGAAAAACTGTTTTTT. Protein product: CASSADRQNEKLFF.

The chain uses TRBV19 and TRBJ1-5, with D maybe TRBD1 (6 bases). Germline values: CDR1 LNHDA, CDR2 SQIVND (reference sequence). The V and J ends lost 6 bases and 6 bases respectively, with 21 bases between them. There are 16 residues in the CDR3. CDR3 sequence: CASRGGQLGPGQPQHF. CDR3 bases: TGTGCCAGTAGGGGGGGACAACTCGGGCCGGGTCAGCCCCAGCATTTT.

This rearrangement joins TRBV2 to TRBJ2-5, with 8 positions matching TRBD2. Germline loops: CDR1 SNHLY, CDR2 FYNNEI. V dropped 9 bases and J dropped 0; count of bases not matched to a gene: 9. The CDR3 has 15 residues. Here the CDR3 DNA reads TGTGCCAGTGCTTTCGGGGGGGAGTACCAAGAGACCCAGTACTTC. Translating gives CASAFGGEYQETQYF.

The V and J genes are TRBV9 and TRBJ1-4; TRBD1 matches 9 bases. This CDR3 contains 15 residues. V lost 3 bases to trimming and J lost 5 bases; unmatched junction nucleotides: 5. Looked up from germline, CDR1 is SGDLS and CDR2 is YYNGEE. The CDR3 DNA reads TGTGCCAGCAGCGATACAGGGGGCGCGAATGAAAAACTGTTTTTT. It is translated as CASSDTGGANEKLFF. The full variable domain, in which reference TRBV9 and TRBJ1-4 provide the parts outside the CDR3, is DSGVTQTPKHLITATGQRVTLRCSPRSGDLSVYWYQQSLDQGLQFLIQYYNGEERAKGNILERFSAQQFPDLHSELNLSSLELGDSALYFCASSDTGGANEKLFFGSGTQLSVL.

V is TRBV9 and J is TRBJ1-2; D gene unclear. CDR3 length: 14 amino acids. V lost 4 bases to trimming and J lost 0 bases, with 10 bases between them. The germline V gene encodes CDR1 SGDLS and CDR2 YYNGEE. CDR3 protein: CASSSGGSNYGYTF. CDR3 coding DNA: TGTGCCAGCAGCTCTGGCGGGTCTAACTATGGCTACACCTTC.

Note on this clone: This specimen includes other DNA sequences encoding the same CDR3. DNA of the CDR3: TGCGCCAGCAGTCATGAAACTAGCGCGGAGACCCAGTACTTC. This translates into CASSHETSAETQYF. The chain joins TRBV4-3 to TRBJ2-5, with TRBD2 matching over 7 bases. There are 14 residues in the CDR3. Germline V gene data show CDR1 as LGHNA and CDR2 as YSLEER. Trimming at V came to 6 bases and at J to 5 bases, leaving 9 bases not matched to a gene.

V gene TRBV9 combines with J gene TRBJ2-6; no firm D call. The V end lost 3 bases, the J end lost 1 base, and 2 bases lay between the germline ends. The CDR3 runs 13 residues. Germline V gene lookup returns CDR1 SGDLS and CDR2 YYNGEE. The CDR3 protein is CASSGSGANVLTF. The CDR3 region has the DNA TGTGCCAGCAGCGGGTCTGGGGCCAACGTCCTGACTTTC.

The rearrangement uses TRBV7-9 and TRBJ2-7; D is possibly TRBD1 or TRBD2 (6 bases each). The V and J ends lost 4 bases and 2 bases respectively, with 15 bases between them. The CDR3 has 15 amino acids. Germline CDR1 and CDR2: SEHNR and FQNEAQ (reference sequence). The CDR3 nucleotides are TGTGCCAGCAGCTCAGAGGGGGAGGCGACCTACGAGCAGTACGTC. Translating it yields CASSSEGEATYEQYV.

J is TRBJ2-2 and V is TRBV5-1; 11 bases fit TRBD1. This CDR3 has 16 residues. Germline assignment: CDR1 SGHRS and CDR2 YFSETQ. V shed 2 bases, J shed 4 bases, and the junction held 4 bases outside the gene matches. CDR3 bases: TGCGCCAGCAGCTTAGGACAGGGGGCGGGCACCGGGGAGCTGTTTTTT. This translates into CASSLGQGAGTGELFF.

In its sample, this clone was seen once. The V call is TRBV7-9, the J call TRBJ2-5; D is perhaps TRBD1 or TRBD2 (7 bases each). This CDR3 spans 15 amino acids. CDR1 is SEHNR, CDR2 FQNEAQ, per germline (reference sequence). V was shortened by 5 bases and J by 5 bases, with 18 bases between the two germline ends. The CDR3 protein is CASSHPGGALETQYF. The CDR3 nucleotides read TGTGCCAGCAGCCACCCAGGGGGGGCCCTGGAGACCCAGTACTTC.

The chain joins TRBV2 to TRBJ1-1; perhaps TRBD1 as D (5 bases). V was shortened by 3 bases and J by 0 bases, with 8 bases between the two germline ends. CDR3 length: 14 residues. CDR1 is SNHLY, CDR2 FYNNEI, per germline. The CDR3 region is CASSDGGLNTEAFF. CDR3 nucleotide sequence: TGTGCCAGCAGTGACGGGGGTCTGAACACTGAAGCTTTCTTT.

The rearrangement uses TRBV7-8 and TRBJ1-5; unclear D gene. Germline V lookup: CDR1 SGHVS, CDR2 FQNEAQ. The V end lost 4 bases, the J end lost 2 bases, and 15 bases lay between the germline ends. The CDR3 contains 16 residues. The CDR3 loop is CASSSGPDWGNQPQHF. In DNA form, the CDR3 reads TGTGCCAGCAGCTCCGGCCCGGACTGGGGCAATCAGCCCCAGCATTTT.

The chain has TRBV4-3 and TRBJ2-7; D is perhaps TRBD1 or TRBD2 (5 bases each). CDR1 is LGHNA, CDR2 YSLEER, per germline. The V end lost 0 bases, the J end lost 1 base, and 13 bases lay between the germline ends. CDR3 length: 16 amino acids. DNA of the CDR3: TGCGCCAGCAGCCAAGATTATCCGGGACCGTCCTACGAGCAGTACTTC. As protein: CASSQDYPGPSYEQYF.

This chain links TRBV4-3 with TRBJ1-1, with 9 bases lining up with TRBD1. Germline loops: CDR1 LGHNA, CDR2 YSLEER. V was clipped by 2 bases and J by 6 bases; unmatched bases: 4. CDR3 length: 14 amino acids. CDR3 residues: CASSQRGTGPEAFF. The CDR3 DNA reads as TGCGCCAGCAGCCAAAGGGGGACAGGGCCTGAAGCTTTCTTT.

CDR3 amino acids: CASSLRQSNEQFF. CDR3 nucleotides: TGTGCCAGCAGCTTAAGACAGAGCAATGAGCAGTTCTTC. V and J are TRBV11-3 and TRBJ2-1; possible D gene TRBD1, 5 bases. Germline V gene data show CDR1 as SGHNT and CDR2 as YENEEA. The V end was cut by 2 bases, the J end by 6 bases, with 8 bases between. This CDR3 is built from 13 residues.